Below, one T cell receptor beta chain is given with its context. This entry belongs to a study of T-cell reconstitution after alpha-beta-depleted transplantation in children. V trimming: 6 bases; J trimming: 15 bases; junction bases outside the gene matches: 8. Germline CDR1 reads MNHEY; CDR2 reads SMNVEV (reference sequence). The CDR3 sequence is 11 residues long. Unique molecular identifiers were used to barcode this TCRbeta library. TCRdb independently ran MiXCR on the PCR reads; one entry per CDR3 protein. The data contain about 360,000 distinct CDR3 sequences, 10% to 15% of them seen just once; the ten biggest clones take up around 4.5%.

This clonotype originated in a human donor who donated a stem cell graft to a child with Fanconi anemia. The chain combines TRBV27 with TRBJ2-1, with 7 bases identical to TRBD2. The material sequenced was PBMCs, taken from the stem cell graft. CDR3 sequence reads: CASSLGRVVFF. Here the CDR3 DNA reads TGTGCCAGCAGCCTAGGGAGGGTTGTGTTCTTC.